Listed below are T cell receptor beta chains from one sample, sequenced in a study of cytomegalovirus exposure and HLA in healthy donors. Libraries were prepared by immunoSEQ multiplex PCR; TCRdb keeps only in-frame clonotypes and omits some of them. The sample consists of some 250,000 clones, about nine tenths of them appearing once. Material for sequencing was PBMCs. The receptor set was obtained from a woman in her twenties or thirties in good health and CMV-seronegative. Each CDR3 is given without its conserved first and last residue. Fields, in order: V gene, CDR3 length, J gene, CDR3 protein.

V gene: TRBV29-1; CDR3 length: 10; J gene: TRBJ1-1; CDR3 protein: SVEAMNTEAF
V gene: TRBV28; CDR3 length: 13; J gene: TRBJ2-7; CDR3 protein: ASSDTRTGRYEQY
V gene: TRBV6-1; CDR3 length: 10; J gene: TRBJ2-7; CDR3 protein: ASTKGIYEQY
V gene: TRBV15; CDR3 length: 10; J gene: TRBJ2-4; CDR3 protein: ATSRSREPQY
V gene: TRBV4-1; CDR3 length: 11; J gene: TRBJ1-4; CDR3 protein: ASSQEGAGQLF
V gene: TRBV10-2; CDR3 length: 12; J gene: TRBJ1-5; CDR3 protein: ASMRGDSNQPQH
V gene: TRBV4-2; CDR3 length: 14; J gene: TRBJ2-2; CDR3 protein: ASSQPGGANTGELF
V gene: TRBV27; CDR3 length: 11; J gene: TRBJ2-7; CDR3 protein: ASSLVLGYEQY
V gene: TRBV30; CDR3 length: 13; J gene: TRBJ2-2; CDR3 protein: AWRVRGAITGELF
V gene: TRBV2; CDR3 length: 14; J gene: TRBJ1-4; CDR3 protein: ASSEAPGGRGEKLF